The subject of this entry is one TCR beta chain. In terms of age and location, participants ranged from roughly 18 to 90 years and lived in approximately 26 US areas. Participant-reported clinical history was the basis for cohort assignment. Exposed study participants had met a COVID-19 case within 2 weeks before entry. Trimming pared 4 bases from V and 0 bases from J, leaving 18 bases between. Germline CDR1 and CDR2: SGDLS and YYNGEE. CDR3 size: 17 residues. Sequenced by immunoSEQ multiplex PCR; TCRdb stores in-frame clones only, minus some. The table has 150,000 or so clones, 87% seen once. This sample stems from a study of blood T cell repertoires in COVID-19. The wider study: Sample material is recorded as cDNA or gDNA derived from T cells, B-cell-depleted T cells, or PBMCs.

The sequenced sample consisted of PBMCs or T cells enriched from blood (not recorded which). This chain uses TRBV9 with TRBJ2-3, with D possibly matching TRBD1 (5 bases). The receptor was isolated from a woman aged 40 to 50 who had been exposed to COVID-19. The CDR3 loop is CASSIPRAGPSTDTQYF. CDR3 nucleotide sequence: TGTGCCAGCAGCATCCCTAGGGCAGGGCCTAGCACAGATACGCAGTATTTT.